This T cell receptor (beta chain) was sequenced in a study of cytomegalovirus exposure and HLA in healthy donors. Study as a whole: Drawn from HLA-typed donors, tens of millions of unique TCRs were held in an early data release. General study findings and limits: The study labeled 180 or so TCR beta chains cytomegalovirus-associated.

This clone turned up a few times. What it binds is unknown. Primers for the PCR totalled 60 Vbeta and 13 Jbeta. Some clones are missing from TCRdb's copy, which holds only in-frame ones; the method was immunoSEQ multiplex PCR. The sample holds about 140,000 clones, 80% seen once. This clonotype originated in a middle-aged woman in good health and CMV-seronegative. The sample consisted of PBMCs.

CDR3 sequence: CASSERSTTTDTQYF. The CDR3 bases are TGTGCCAGCAGTGAGAGGTCCACCACCACAGATACGCAGTATTTT. The rearrangement joins TRBV6-4 to TRBJ2-3, with D unresolved. Germline V CDR1 and CDR2: MRHNA, SNTAGT. This CDR3 is built from 15 residues. V was pared by 3 bases and J by 2 bases, with 12 bases between.